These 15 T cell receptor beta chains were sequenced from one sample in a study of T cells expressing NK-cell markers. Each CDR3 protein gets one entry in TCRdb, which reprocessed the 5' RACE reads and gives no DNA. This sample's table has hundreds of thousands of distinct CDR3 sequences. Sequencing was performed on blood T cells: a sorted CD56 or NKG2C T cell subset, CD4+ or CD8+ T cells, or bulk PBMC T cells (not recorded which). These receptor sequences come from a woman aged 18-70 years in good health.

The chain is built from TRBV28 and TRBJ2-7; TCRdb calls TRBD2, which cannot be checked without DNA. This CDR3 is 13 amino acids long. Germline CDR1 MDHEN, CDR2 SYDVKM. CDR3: CASIANSRYEQYF.

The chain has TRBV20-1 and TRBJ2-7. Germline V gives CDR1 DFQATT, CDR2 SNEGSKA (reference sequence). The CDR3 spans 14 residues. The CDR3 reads CSARDIHSTYEQYF.

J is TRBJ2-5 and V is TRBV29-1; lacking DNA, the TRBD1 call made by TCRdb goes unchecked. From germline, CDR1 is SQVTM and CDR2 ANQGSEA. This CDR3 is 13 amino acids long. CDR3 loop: CSLWTGDRETQYF.

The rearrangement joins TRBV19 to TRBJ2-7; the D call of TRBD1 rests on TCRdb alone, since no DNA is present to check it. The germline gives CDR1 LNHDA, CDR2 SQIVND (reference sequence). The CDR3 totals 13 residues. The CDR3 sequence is CASSIGGPYELYF.

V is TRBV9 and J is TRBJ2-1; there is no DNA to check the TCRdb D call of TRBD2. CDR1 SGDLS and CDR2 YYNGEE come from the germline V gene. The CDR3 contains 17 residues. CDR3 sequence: CASSVASGRSAASEQFF.

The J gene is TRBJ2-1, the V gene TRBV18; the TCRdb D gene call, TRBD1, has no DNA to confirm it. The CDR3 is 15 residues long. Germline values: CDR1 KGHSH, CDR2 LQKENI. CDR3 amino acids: CASSPGGGSYNEQFF.

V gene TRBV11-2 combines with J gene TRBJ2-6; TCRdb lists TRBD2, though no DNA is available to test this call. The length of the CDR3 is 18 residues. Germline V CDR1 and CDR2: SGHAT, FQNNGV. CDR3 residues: CASSLKAGALSGANVLTF.

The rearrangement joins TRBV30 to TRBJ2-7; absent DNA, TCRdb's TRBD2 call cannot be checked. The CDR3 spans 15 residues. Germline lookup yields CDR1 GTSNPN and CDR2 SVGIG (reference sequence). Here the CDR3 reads CAWNDLAGPSYEQYF.

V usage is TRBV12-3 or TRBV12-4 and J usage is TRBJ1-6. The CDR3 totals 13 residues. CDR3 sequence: CASSAFAGSPLHF.

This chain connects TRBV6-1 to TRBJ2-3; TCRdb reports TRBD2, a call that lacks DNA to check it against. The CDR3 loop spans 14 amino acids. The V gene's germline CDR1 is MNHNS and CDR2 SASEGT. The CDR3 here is CASRSGTSGDTQYF.

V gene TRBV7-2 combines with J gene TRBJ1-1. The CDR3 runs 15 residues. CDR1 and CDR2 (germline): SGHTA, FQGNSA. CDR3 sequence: CASSLGSKMGTEAFF. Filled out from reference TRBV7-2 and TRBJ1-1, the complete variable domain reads GAGVSQSPSNKVTEKGKDVELRCDPISGHTALYWYRQSLGQGLEFLIYFQGNSAPDKSGLPSDRFSAERTGGSVSTLTIQRTQQEDSAVYLCASSLGSKMGTEAFFGQGTRLTVV.

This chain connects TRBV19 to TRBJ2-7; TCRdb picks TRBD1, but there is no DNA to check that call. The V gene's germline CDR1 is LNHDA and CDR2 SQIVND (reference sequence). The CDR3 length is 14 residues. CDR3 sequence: CASSIRQGVYEQYF.

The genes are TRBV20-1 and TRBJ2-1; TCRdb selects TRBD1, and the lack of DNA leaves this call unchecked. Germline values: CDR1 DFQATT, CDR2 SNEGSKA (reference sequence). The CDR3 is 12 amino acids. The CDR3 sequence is CSARSRTLEQFF.

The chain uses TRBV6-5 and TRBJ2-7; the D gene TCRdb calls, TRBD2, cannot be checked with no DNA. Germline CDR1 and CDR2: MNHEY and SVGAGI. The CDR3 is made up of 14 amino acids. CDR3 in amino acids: CASSYGSGAYEQYF.

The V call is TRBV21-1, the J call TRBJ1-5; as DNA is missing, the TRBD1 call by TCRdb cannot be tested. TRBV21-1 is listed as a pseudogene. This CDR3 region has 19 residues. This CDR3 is CASSKAEPGHPLCVQPQHF.